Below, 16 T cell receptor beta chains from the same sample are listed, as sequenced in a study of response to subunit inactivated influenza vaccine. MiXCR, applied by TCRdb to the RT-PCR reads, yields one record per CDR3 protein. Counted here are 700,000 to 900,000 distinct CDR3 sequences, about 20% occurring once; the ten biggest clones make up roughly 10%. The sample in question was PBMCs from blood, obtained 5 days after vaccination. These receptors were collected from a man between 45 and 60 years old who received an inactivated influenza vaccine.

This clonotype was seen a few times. The CDR3 region is CSAVGLLGTSVEATQYF. In nucleotides, the CDR3 is TGCAGTGCTGTGGGTCTCCTGGGGACTAGTGTTGAAGCGACCCAGTACTTC. This chain joins TRBV20-1 and TRBJ2-5, with 8 bases identical to TRBD2. The CDR3 spans 17 residues. J gave up 7 bases and V 5 bases, and 21 bases lay outside the gene matches. Germline values: CDR1 DFQATT, CDR2 SNEGSKA (reference sequence).

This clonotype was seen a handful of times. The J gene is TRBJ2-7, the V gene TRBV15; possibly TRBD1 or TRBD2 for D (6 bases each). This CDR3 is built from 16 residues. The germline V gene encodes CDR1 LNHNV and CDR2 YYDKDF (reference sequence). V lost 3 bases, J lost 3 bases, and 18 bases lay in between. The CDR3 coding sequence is TGTGCCACCAGCAGCAGGGGTCCGGGGGAGTTCTACGAGCAGTACTTC. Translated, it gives CATSSRGPGEFYEQYF.

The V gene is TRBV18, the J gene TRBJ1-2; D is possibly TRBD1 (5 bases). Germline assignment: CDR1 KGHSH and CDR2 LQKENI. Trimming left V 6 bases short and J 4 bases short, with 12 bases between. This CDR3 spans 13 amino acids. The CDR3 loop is CASSLTARYGYTF. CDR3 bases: TGTGCCAGCTCCCTGACAGCACGCTATGGCTACACCTTC.

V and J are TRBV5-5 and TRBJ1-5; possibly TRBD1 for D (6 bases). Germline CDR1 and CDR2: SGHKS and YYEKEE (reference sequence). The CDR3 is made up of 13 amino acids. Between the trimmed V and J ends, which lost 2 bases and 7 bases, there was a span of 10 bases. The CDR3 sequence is CASSLQGQQPQHF. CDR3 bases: TGTGCCAGCAGCTTACAGGGACAACAGCCCCAGCATTTT.

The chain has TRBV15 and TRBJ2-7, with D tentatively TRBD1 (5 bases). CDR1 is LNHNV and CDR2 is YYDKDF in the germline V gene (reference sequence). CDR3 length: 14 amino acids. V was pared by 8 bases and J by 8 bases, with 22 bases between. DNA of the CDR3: TGTGCCACCCGCAAAGGGGTAGCTCCCTGGAAGCAGTACTTC. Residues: CATRKGVAPWKQYF.

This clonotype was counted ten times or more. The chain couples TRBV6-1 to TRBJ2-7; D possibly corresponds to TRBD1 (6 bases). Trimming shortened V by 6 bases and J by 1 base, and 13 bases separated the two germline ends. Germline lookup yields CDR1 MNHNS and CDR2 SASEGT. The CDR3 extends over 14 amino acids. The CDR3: CASRHRDKSYEQYF. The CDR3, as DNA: TGTGCCAGCAGACACCGGGACAAATCCTACGAGCAGTACTTC.

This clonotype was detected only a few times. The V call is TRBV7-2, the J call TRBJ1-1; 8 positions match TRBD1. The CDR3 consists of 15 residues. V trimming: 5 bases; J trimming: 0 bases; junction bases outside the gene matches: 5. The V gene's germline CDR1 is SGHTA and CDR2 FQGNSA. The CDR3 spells CASSRGQAMNTEAFF. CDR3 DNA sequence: TGTGCCAGCAGCCGGGGACAGGCTATGAACACTGAAGCTTTCTTT.

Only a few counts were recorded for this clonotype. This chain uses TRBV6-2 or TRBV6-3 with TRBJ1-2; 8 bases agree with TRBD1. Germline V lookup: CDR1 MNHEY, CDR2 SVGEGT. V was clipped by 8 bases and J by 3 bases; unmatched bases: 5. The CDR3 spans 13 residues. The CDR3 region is CASARGLDYGYTF. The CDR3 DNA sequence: TGTGCCAGCGCCAGGGGGCTGGACTATGGCTACACCTTC.

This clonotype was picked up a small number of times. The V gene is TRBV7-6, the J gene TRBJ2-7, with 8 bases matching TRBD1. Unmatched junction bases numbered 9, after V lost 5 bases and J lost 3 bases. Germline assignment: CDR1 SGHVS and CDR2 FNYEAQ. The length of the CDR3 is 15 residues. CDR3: CASSPQDRGNYEQYF. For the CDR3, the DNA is TGTGCCAGCAGCCCCCAAGACAGGGGTAACTACGAGCAGTACTTC. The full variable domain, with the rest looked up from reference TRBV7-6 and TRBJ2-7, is GAGVSQSPRYKVTKRGQDVALRCDPISGHVSLYWYRQALGQGPEFLTYFNYEAQQDKSGLPNDRFSAERPEGSISTLTIQRTEQRDSAMYRCASSPQDRGNYEQYFGPGTRLTVT.

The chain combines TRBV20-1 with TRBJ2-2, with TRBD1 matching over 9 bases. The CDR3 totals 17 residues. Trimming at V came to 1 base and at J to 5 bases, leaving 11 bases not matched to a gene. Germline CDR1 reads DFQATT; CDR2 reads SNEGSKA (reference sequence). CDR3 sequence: CSARAPPGQGRTGELFF. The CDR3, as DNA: TGCAGTGCTAGAGCCCCCCCGGGACAGGGCCGGACCGGGGAGCTGTTTTTT.

CDR3 protein: CSASRGTAPGELFF. The CDR3 nucleotides are TGCAGTGCTAGTAGGGGGACTGCTCCCGGGGAGCTGTTTTTT. The V and J genes are TRBV20-1 and TRBJ2-2; D assignment may be TRBD1 or TRBD2 (6 bases each). CDR3 size: 14 residues. Germline CDR1 is DFQATT and CDR2 is SNEGSKA (reference sequence). The V end was cut by 3 bases, the J end by 6 bases, with 14 bases between.

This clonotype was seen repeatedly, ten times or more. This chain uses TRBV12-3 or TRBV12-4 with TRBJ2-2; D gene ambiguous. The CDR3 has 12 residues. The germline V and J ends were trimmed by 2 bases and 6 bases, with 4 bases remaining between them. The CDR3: CASSLKAGELFF. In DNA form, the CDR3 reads TGTGCCAGCAGTTTAAAGGCCGGGGAGCTGTTTTTT.

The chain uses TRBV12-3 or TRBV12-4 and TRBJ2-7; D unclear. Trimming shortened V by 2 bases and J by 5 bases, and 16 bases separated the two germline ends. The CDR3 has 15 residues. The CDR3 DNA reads TGTGCCAGCAGTTTATCCCGAGGCTTTAGCCACGAGCAGTACTTC. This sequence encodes CASSLSRGFSHEQYF.

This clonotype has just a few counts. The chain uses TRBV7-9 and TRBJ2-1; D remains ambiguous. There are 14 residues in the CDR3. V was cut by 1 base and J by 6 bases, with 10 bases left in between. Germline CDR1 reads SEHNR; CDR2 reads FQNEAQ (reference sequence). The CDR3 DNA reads TGTGCCAGCAGCTTAGGAAGCAAAACCAATGAGCAGTTCTTC. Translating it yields CASSLGSKTNEQFF.

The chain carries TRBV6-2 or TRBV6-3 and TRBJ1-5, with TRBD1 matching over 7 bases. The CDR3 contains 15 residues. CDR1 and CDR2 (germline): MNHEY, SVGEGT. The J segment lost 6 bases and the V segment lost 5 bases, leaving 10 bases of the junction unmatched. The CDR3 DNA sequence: TGTGCCAGCAGTGTAAGGACCTACAGGGGTCAGCCCCAGCATTTT. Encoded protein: CASSVRTYRGQPQHF.

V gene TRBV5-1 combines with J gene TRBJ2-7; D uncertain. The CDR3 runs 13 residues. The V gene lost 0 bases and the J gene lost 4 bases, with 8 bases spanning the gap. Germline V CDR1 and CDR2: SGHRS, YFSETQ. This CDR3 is CASSLGDKYEQYF. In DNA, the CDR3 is TGCGCCAGCAGCTTGGGAGACAAGTACGAGCAGTACTTC.